A selection of T cell receptor beta chains follows, all from one sample in a study of cytomegalovirus exposure and HLA in healthy donors. The method was immunoSEQ multiplex PCR; TCRdb's version includes in-frame clones alone and lacks a portion of them. Among some 150,000 clones listed, 65% to 75% were seen once. The sequencing sample was made of PBMCs. Receptor source: a man aged 60 to 75 in good health and CMV-seronegative. Each CDR3 is given with its conserved first and last residue. The D gene is left open where the match is weak. Expanded clones are given a class, and other clones once, few, many or no size at all.

TRBJ2-3,TRBD2,TRBV4-3,-,CASSQEYGRGSTDTQYF,TGCGCCAGCAGCCAAGAGTACGGGAGGGGGAGCACAGATACGCAGTATTTT
TRBJ1-4,-,TRBV2,-,CASSEWGLGANEKLFF,TGTGCCAGCAGTGAATGGGGGCTAGGGGCTAATGAAAAACTGTTTTTT
TRBJ2-1,TRBD2,TRBV18,-,CASSPNSGRGDEQFF,TGTGCCAGCTCACCAAACAGCGGGAGGGGTGATGAGCAGTTCTTC
TRBJ1-6,-,TRBV2,-,CASSRTQVNSPLHF,TGTGCCAGCAGTAGAACCCAGGTTAATTCACCCCTCCACTTT
TRBJ2-5,-,TRBV4-2,few,CASSPGPQETQYF,TGTGCCAGCAGCCCAGGTCCCCAAGAGACCCAGTACTTC
TRBJ2-5,TRBD1,TRBV5-6,once,CASSFLSGTGKETQYF,TGTGCCAGCAGCTTTCTCTCCGGGACAGGGAAGGAGACCCAGTACTTC
TRBJ2-2,-,TRBV29-1,-,CSVNHGVSGELFF,TGCAGCGTTAACCACGGGGTATCCGGGGAGCTGTTTTTT
TRBJ2-7,-,TRBV19,-,CASSEGRQPTRTYEQYF,TGTGCCAGTAGCGAGGGAAGGCAGCCGACCCGAACCTACGAGCAGTACTTC
TRBJ2-7,-,TRBV5-1,-,CASSLAGTVYEQYF,TGCGCCAGCAGCTTGGCGGGAACGGTCTACGAGCAGTACTTC
TRBJ2-5,TRBD2,TRBV15,few,CATSRDIKLAGIETQYF,TGTGCCACCAGCAGAGATATTAAGCTAGCGGGGATTGAGACCCAGTACTTC
TRBJ2-3,-,TRBV6-6,-,CASSYSTPGAGDTQYF,TGTGCCAGCAGTTACTCGACGCCGGGAGCTGGAGATACGCAGTATTTT
TRBJ2-2,-,TRBV5-4,-,CASSADRGVNTGELFF,TGTGCCAGCAGCGCGGACAGAGGGGTAAACACCGGGGAGCTGTTTTTT
TRBJ1-1,-,TRBV10-3,-,CATKWRETNTEAFF,TGTGCCACCAAATGGAGGGAGACGAACACTGAAGCTTTCTTT
TRBJ1-3,-,TRBV5-1,-,CASSLTGNPGNTIYF,TGCGCCAGCAGCTTAACGGGAAACCCTGGAAACACCATATATTTT
TRBJ1-3,-,TRBV9,-,CASSQTGSGNTIYF,TGTGCCAGCAGCCAAACAGGCTCGGGAAACACCATATATTTT
TRBJ2-7,-,TRBV9,-,CASSVRGSHYEQYF,TGTGCCAGCAGCGTACGGGGGAGCCACTACGAGCAGTACTTC
TRBJ1-2,TRBD1,TRBV20-1,-,CSGQGAWGYTF,TGCAGTGGACAGGGAGCCTGGGGCTACACCTTC
TRBJ1-3,TRBD1,TRBV10-1,once,CASSEGGTGGNSGNTIYF,TGCGCCAGCAGTGAGGGAGGGACAGGGGGGAACTCTGGAAACACCATATATTTT
TRBJ1-6,TRBD1,TRBV7-2,-,CASSTRQGSSPLHF,TGTGCCAGCAGCACACGACAGGGTAGTTCACCCCTCCACTTT
TRBJ2-7,-,TRBV7-9,few,CASSFRDMGYEQYF,TGTGCCAGCAGCTTCCGGGACATGGGCTACGAGCAGTACTTC
TRBJ2-5,-,TRBV5-4,few,CASSVLGTPQETQYF,TGTGCCAGCAGCGTTCTCGGGACACCTCAAGAGACCCAGTACTTC
TRBJ1-3,-,TRBV5-1,-,CASSLAEGRGNTMYF,TGCGCCAGCAGCCTGGCCGAGGGAAGAGGAAACACCATGTATTTT
TRBJ2-3,TRBD1,TRBV7-6,few,CASSFSVGQGLATDTQYF,TGTGCCAGCAGCTTTAGCGTCGGACAGGGTCTTGCGACAGATACGCAGTATTTT
TRBJ2-3,-,TRBV5-1,-,CASSLGGDLSTDTQYF,TGCGCCAGCAGCTTGGGGGGGGACCTCAGCACAGATACGCAGTATTTT
TRBJ2-1,TRBD1,TRBV28,-,CASSLTGANNEQFF,TGTGCCAGCAGTTTGACAGGGGCGAACAATGAGCAGTTCTTC
TRBJ2-5,-,TRBV19,-,CASGASETQYF,TGTGCCAGTGGGGCCTCTGAGACCCAGTACTTC
TRBJ1-1,-,TRBV30,-,CAWSHGNTEAFF,TGTGCCTGGAGTCACGGGAACACTGAAGCTTTCTTT
TRBJ2-2,TRBD1,TRBV10-3,-,CAISESRTGYTGELFF,TGTGCCATCAGTGAGTCGAGGACAGGGTACACCGGGGAGCTGTTTTTT
TRBJ1-2,-,TRBV15,-,CATSRGQGGNYGYTF,TGTGCCACCAGCAGAGGGCAGGGAGGGAACTATGGCTACACCTTC
TRBJ2-7,TRBD2,TRBV10-1,-,CASSSGTRSYEQYF,TGCGCCAGCAGTTCCGGGACTAGATCCTACGAGCAGTACTTC
TRBJ1-2,TRBD1,TRBV2,-,CASRRGQGRNGYTF,TGTGCCAGCAGGCGTGGACAGGGAAGAAATGGCTACACCTTC
TRBJ2-5,-,TRBV13,-,CASSNLQGLETQYF,TGTGCCAGCAGTAACCTCCAGGGGCTGGAGACCCAGTACTTC
TRBJ2-4,TRBD2,TRBV11-2,-,CASSESGSQNRNIQYF,TGTGCCAGCAGCGAGAGCGGGAGTCAAAACCGAAACATTCAGTACTTC
TRBJ1-6,-,TRBV5-1,-,CASSLVTGFSYNSPLHF,TGCGCCAGCAGCTTGGTTACAGGCTTCTCCTATAATTCACCCCTCCACTTT
TRBJ2-1,-,TRBV4-2,-,CASSPRQEDNEQFF,TGTGCCAGCAGCCCCAGACAGGAGGACAATGAGCAGTTCTTC
TRBJ2-3,-,TRBV28,once,CASSSPRDTQYF,TGTGCCAGCAGTTCTCCTAGAGATACGCAGTATTTT
TRBJ2-1,TRBD1,TRBV5-6,few,CASSSGTGDNEQFF,TGTGCCAGCAGCTCCGGGACAGGGGACAATGAGCAGTTCTTC
TRBJ2-7,-,TRBV9,few,CASSLDGRVGYEQYF,TGTGCCAGCAGCTTAGACGGCCGGGTGGGTTACGAGCAGTACTTC
TRBJ1-5,TRBD1,TRBV2,-,CASSDGGGQGGQPQHF,TGTGCCAGCAGTGATGGGGGGGGACAGGGGGGTCAGCCCCAGCATTTT
TRBJ1-6,TRBD1,TRBV28,-,CASSLREGQYSPLHF,TGTGCCAGCAGTTTACGGGAGGGACAGTATTCACCCCTCCACTTT
TRBJ1-6,-,TRBV5-1,-,CASSRGNGSPLHF,TGCGCCAGCAGCAGAGGAAACGGTTCACCCCTCCACTTT
TRBJ1-2,-,TRBV7-9,few,CASSLALGAEGYTF,TGTGCCAGCAGCTTAGCGTTGGGGGCGGAGGGCTACACCTTC
TRBJ1-2,TRBD1,TRBV7-2,-,CASSLKGAGGLGGYGYTF,TGTGCCAGCAGCTTAAAAGGGGCAGGGGGCCTCGGGGGGTATGGCTACACCTTC
TRBJ2-1,-,TRBV10-1,-,CASSEDPDMSRNEQFF,TGCGCCAGCAGTGAAGACCCGGACATGTCTCGCAATGAGCAGTTCTTC